This entry concerns a single TCR beta chain. What it recognizes is unknown. The CDR3 extends over 11 amino acids. V was clipped by 6 bases and J by 11 bases; unmatched bases: 7. Germline V lookup: CDR1 GTSNPN, CDR2 SVGIG (reference sequence). These data belong to a study of T cell clonotyping in hematopoietic cell transplantation. Study overall: Recipient blood drawn about 28 days pretransplant and days 30, 100, 180 after. Study conclusions and caveats: After transplant, recipient diversity fell while pathologically expanded clonotypes grew through day 180.

Some clones are missing from TCRdb's copy, which holds only in-frame ones; the method was immunoSEQ multiplex PCR. This table holds some 13,000 clones, 62% found once. The TCR sequence derives from a human donor who either received an allogeneic hematopoietic cell transplant for a myeloid malignancy or was a related donor (not recorded which). Some clones in this sample may be carry-over from other donors' samples. The chain has TRBV30 and TRBJ1-2; 9 bases are shared with TRBD1. Sequenced sample: PBMCs. The CDR3 DNA sequence: TGTGCCTGCGGGACAGGGTTAACTTACACCTTC. This sequence encodes CACGTGLTYTF.